One T cell receptor (beta chain) is described in this entry. Two negative PCRs, clearance, or symptom resolution were required of recovered Cohort 3 donors. In the authors' methods: Reference gene primers were amplified, and this amplification served to estimate nucleated cell counts. TCRdb keeps only in-frame clones here, not all; method: immunoSEQ multiplex PCR. For V, J and clone size, that table is used; D and trimming come from the DNA. The sample has fewer than 400,000 clones; 80% to 90% are singletons. Germline V gene lookup returns CDR1 LGHDT and CDR2 YNNKEL (reference sequence). V was clipped by 0 bases and J by 0 bases, with 9 bases between them. The CDR3 has 16 amino acids. The source of the sample is a study of blood T cell repertoires in COVID-19. As for the study in general: Some COVID-19 samples were acute and others convalescent; all came from the United States, Italy and Spain. T cells, B-cell-depleted T cells, or PBMCs supplied cDNA or gDNA.

The sequence came from a man aged 25-45 years who had recovered from COVID-19. This chain joins TRBV3-1 (or the pseudogene TRBV3-2) and TRBJ1-3; TRBD1 might be the D (6 bases). Specimen: PBMCs or T cells enriched from blood (not recorded which). The CDR3 DNA follows: TGTGCCAGCAGCCAAGACAGGGGACCCTCTGGAAACACCATATATTTT. Amino acid sequence: CASSQDRGPSGNTIYF.